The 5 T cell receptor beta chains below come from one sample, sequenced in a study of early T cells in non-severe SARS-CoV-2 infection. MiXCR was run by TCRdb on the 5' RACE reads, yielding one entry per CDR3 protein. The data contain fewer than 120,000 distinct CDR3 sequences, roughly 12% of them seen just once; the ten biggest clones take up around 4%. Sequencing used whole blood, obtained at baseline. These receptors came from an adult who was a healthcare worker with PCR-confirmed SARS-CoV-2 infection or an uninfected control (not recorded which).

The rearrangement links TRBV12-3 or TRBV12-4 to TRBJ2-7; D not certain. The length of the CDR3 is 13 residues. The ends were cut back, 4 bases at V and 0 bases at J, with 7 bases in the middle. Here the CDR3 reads CASSSYSSYEQYF. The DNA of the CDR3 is TGTGCCAGCAGTTCCTATAGCTCCTACGAGCAGTACTTC.

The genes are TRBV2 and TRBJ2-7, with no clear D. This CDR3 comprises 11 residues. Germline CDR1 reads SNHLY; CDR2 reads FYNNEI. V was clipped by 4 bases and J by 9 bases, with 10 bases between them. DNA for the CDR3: TGTGCCAGCAGTGGGAACGCTGGGCAGTACTTC. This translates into CASSGNAGQYF.

Here the CDR3 DNA reads TGTGCCAGCAGCTTACGAGCGGGAGGGCACAATGAGCAGTTCTTC. Its translation is CASSLRAGGHNEQFF. This rearrangement joins TRBV7-3 to TRBJ2-1; TRBD2 aligns across 10 bases. V lost 2 bases, J lost 5 bases, and 3 bases stayed unmatched. Germline V gene data show CDR1 as SGHTA and CDR2 as FQGTGA. This CDR3 has 15 residues.

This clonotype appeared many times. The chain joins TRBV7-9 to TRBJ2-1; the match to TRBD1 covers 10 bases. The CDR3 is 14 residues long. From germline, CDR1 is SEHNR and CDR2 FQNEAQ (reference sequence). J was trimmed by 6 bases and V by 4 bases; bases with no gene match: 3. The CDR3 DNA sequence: TGTGCCAGCAGCTCGCGGACAGGGGGCAATGAGCAGTTCTTC. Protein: CASSSRTGGNEQFF.

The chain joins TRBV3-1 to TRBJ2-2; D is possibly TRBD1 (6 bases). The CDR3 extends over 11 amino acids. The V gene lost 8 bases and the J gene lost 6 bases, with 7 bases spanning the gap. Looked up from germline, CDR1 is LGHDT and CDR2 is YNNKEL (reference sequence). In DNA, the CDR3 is TGTGCCAGCCACAGGGCCGGGGAGCTGTTTTTT. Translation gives CASHRAGELFF.